One and the same sample provided the 4 T cell receptor beta chains below, sequenced in a study of blood T cell repertoires in COVID-19. Sequencing was performed with immunoSEQ multiplex PCR; in TCRdb, only in-frame clones are kept and a portion is missing. The sample consists of under 100,000 clones, roughly 80% of them appearing once. The material sequenced was peripheral blood. All receptors come from a woman in her 40s with active or convalescent COVID-19.

This clone was picked up a small number of times. The chain recombines TRBV29-1 with TRBJ2-7, with 10 positions matching TRBD2. Germline-derived CDR1 and CDR2 are SQVTM and ANQGSEA. This CDR3 spans 14 amino acids. Trimming cost V 2 bases and J 4 bases; bases outside gene matches: 5. The CDR3, as DNA: TGCAGCGTTGAACTAGCGGGAGTTAGTTACGAGCAGTACTTC. Its translation is CSVELAGVSYEQYF.

The chain uses TRBV7-8 and TRBJ2-5; 9 bases match TRBD2. This CDR3 region has 15 residues. The V and J ends lost 5 bases and 2 bases, in that order; junction bases with no gene match: 6. The germline gives CDR1 SGHVS, CDR2 FQNEAQ. In nucleotides, the CDR3 is TGTGCCAGCAGCCTAGGGGCGGGAGGGCAAGAGACCCAGTACTTC. Translation: CASSLGAGGQETQYF.

The rearrangement joins TRBV12-3 or TRBV12-4 to TRBJ2-2; D unclear. CDR3 length: 13 residues. V lost 3 bases to trimming and J lost 6 bases, with 8 bases between them. In DNA, the CDR3 is TGTGCCAGCAGTTTTCGGGTACCCGGGGAGCTGTTTTTT. Translating it yields CASSFRVPGELFF.

The chain employs TRBV19 and TRBJ1-5, with TRBD1 matching 9 bases. The CDR3 is made up of 19 amino acids. The junction had 14 bases not matched to a gene; V was cut back by 5 bases and J by 0 bases. Germline V gene data show CDR1 as LNHDA and CDR2 as SQIVND (reference sequence). Here the CDR3 reads CASSPGQGEAIYSNQPQHF. As DNA, the CDR3 is TGTGCCAGTAGTCCGGGACAGGGAGAAGCTATCTATAGCAATCAGCCCCAGCATTTT.